This T cell receptor (beta chain) emerged from a study of T-cell reconstitution after alpha-beta-depleted transplantation in children. General study findings and limits: Two months or so post-transplant, alpha-beta T cells reportedly derived from several hundred expanded graft clones.

Unique molecular identifiers were incorporated during preparation of the TCRbeta library. Each CDR3 protein gets one entry after TCRdb re-called the PCR reads with MiXCR. The repertoire holds 100,000 to 150,000 distinct CDR3 sequences, with 20% to 25% as singletons. With regard to this clonotype: No antigen is known for it.

Trimming cost V 3 bases and J 3 bases, with 11 bases left between them. The CDR3 spans 14 residues. J is TRBJ2-5 and V is TRBV12-3 or TRBV12-4, with a possible D match to TRBD1 (5 bases). This TCR derives from a male patient aged 2 to 9 who had a stem cell transplant for chronic granulomatous disease, so the T cells may come from the graft donor. The sequenced sample was PBMCs, mostly from graft donor cells, obtained 180 days after TCRalphabeta/CD19-depleted stem cell transplant. For the CDR3, the DNA is TGTGCCAGCAGTTTCTCAGGGAAAGAAGAGACCCAGTACTTC. Translated, it gives CASSFSGKEETQYF.